Listed here are 16 T cell receptor beta chains from one sample, sequenced in a study of Tregs in tolerant kidney transplant recipients. Method: immunoSEQ multiplex PCR; TCRdb's copy keeps in-frame clones and lacks some. The sample has 50,000 or so clones. This specimen consisted of CD4+ T cells from blood, obtained before the transplant. These receptors were obtained from a human donor who received a combined kidney and bone marrow transplant.

A word on this clone: Read sequence stops 3 residues before the CDR3 end, and the germline J gene provides the missing end. The V gene is TRBV18, the J gene TRBJ1-1; TRBD1 is a possible D gene (6 bases). There are 14 residues in the CDR3. Trimming took off 5 bases at V and 1 base at J, with 11 bases between the two ends. CDR1 is KGHSH and CDR2 is LQKENI in the germline V gene. CDR3 DNA (partial): TGTGCCAGCTCAAGACAGGACAGGAACACTGAA. This gives the protein CASSRQDRNTE. The CDR3 in its entirety is CASSRQDRNTEAFF.

About this clone itself: The observed sequence ends 3 residues before the CDR3 terminus, with the missing tail filled in from the germline J gene. The chain couples TRBV7-2 to TRBJ1-2; 10 nucleotides align to TRBD1. The germline gives CDR1 SGHTA, CDR2 FQGNSA. After removal of 4 bases from V and 4 bases from J, the junction contained 6 bases not matched to a gene. The CDR3 consists of 15 residues. The CDR3 DNA, read in part, is TGTGCCAGCAGCTCGGGACAGGGGTTTACCTATGGC. This translates into CASSSGQGFTYG. In full, the CDR3 is CASSSGQGFTYGYTF.

A remark on this clone: The read comes to an end 3 residues before the CDR3 does, leaving the germline J gene to fill in the end. The chain employs TRBV18 and TRBJ2-2, with a tentative D call TRBD1 (5 bases). CDR3 size: 16 residues. Germline CDR1 reads KGHSH; CDR2 reads LQKENI. Trimming left V 0 bases short and J 7 bases short, with 15 bases between. The chain's CDR3 is CASSPPNRQVNGELFF. The DNA read from the CDR3 is TGTGCCAGCTCACCACCCAACAGGCAGGTGAACGGGGAG.

To note about this clone: The read ends 3 residues shy of where the CDR3 ends; the end is completed using the germline J gene. The rearrangement links TRBV5-6 to TRBJ1-2; 8 nucleotides align to TRBD1. The CDR3 totals 15 residues. The junction had 13 bases not matched to a gene; V was cut back by 5 bases and J by 7 bases. Germline V CDR1 and CDR2: SGHDT, YYEEEE. CDR3 bases read: TGTGCCAGCAGTTGGCTGGACAGGGCGGTTTCTGGC. This codes for CASSWLDRAVSG. The entire CDR3 protein reads CASSWLDRAVSGYTF.

As concerns this clone: The observed sequence ends 3 residues before the CDR3 terminus, with the missing tail filled in from the germline J gene. The chain employs TRBV11-3 and TRBJ2-3; D remains ambiguous. Trimming removed 2 bases from V and 6 bases from J, with 6 bases in between. This CDR3 region has 12 residues. CDR1 and CDR2 from the germline V gene are SGHNT and YENEEA. CDR3 sequence reads: CASSLRSDTQYF. CDR3 bases read: TGTGCCAGCAGCTTAAGGTCGGATACG.

Regarding this clone: With the read ending 3 residues before the CDR3 end, the germline J gene is used to fill in that end. V usage is TRBV5-1 and J usage is TRBJ2-1, with D perhaps TRBD2 (5 bases). V was cut by 4 bases and J by 7 bases, with 21 bases left in between. Germline lookup yields CDR1 SGHRS and CDR2 YFSETQ. The CDR3 has 16 amino acids. CDR3 residues: CASSPPLLTGINEQFF. Incomplete CDR3 DNA: TGCGCCAGCAGCCCACCCTTATTAACGGGGATAAATGAG.

To note about this clone: The read comes to an end 3 residues before the CDR3 does, leaving the germline J gene to fill in the end. The chain carries TRBV20-1 and TRBJ2-6, with TRBD2 matching 9 bases. Germline V gene data show CDR1 as DFQATT and CDR2 as SNEGSKA (reference sequence). The CDR3 consists of 18 residues. J gave up 4 bases and V 3 bases, and 13 bases lay outside the gene matches. CDR3 bases read: TGCAGTGCTAGGAGGCTAGCGGGAATCCTAGCCGGGGCCAACGTC. Its translation: CSARRLAGILAGANV. The entire CDR3 is CSARRLAGILAGANVLTF.

Details on this clone: The CDR3 extends 3 residues past the end of the read, so its final part is completed from the germline J gene. The chain joins TRBV11-3 to TRBJ1-1; the D gene is possibly TRBD1 (6 bases). This CDR3 has 14 residues. With 5 bases removed from V and 1 base from J, the gap between germline ends came to 11 bases. Per germline, CDR1 SGHNT and CDR2 YENEEA. The part of the CDR3 DNA that was read is TGTGCCAGCAGCCGGGGACAACGGAACACTGAA. Its protein product is CASSRGQRNTE. The whole CDR3 reads CASSRGQRNTEAFF.

In the case of this clone: The read stops 3 residues short of the end of the CDR3; the missing end is completed from the germline J gene. This chain links TRBV5-1 with TRBJ2-4, with a possible D match to TRBD2 (5 bases). V was trimmed by 4 bases and J by 1 base, leaving 18 bases between them. Germline V gene data show CDR1 as SGHRS and CDR2 as YFSETQ. CDR3 length: 17 residues. The part of the CDR3 DNA that was read is TGCGCCAGCAGCCCGGGGAGTTCCTCGCCCGCCAAAAACATT. This encodes CASSPGSSSPAKNI. The full CDR3 protein is CASSPGSSSPAKNIQYF.

About this clone: The observed sequence ends 3 residues before the CDR3 terminus, with the missing tail filled in from the germline J gene. This chain uses TRBV6-2 or TRBV6-3 with TRBJ2-3, with 13 bases matching TRBD2. Germline V lookup: CDR1 MNHEY, CDR2 SVGEGT. The CDR3 covers 16 residues. V trimming: 5 bases; J trimming: 6 bases; junction bases outside the gene matches: 8. The sequenced part of the CDR3 DNA is TGTGCCAGCAGTCCATGGACTAGCGGGAGTACGGATACG. Its translation: CASSPWTSGSTDT. The whole CDR3 reads CASSPWTSGSTDTQYF.

Concerning this clone: The missing CDR3 end, 3 residues past where the read stops, is filled in from the germline J gene. The chain combines TRBV18 with TRBJ1-3, with D possibly TRBD1 on 5 matching bases. Germline CDR1 KGHSH, CDR2 LQKENI. This CDR3 spans 15 amino acids. V was cut by 5 bases and J by 0 bases, with 11 bases left in between. The CDR3 bases that were read are TGTGCCAGCTCAGGCGGGGCGAGCTCTGGAAACACC. Protein: CASSGGASSGNT. The full CDR3 reads CASSGGASSGNTIYF.

In regard to this clone: Read coverage stops 3 residues before the CDR3 terminus; the germline J gene supplies the remainder. This chain uses TRBV7-2 with TRBJ2-3; unclear D gene. V was shortened by 5 bases and J by 2 bases, with 8 bases between the two germline ends. The CDR3 extends over 13 amino acids. Germline V CDR1 and CDR2: SGHTA, FQGNSA. The CDR3 loop reads CASSRALTDTQYF. Partial CDR3 DNA: TGTGCCAGCAGCCGCGCGCTCACAGATACG.

Worth noting for this clone: Coverage ceases 3 residues before the CDR3 finishes, and the germline J gene fills in the end. The J gene is TRBJ1-5, the V gene TRBV19, with D possibly TRBD1 on 5 matching bases. The CDR3 has 13 residues. The germline V and J ends were trimmed by 0 bases and 7 bases, with 7 bases remaining between them. The germline gives CDR1 LNHDA, CDR2 SQIVND (reference sequence). The part of the CDR3 DNA that was read is TGTGCCAGTAGTATAGAGGGGGGGCAGCCC. This codes for CASSIEGGQP. The entire CDR3 reads CASSIEGGQPQHF. The variable domain in full, completed from reference TRBV19 and TRBJ1-5, reads DGGITQSPKYLFRKEGQNVTLSCEQNLNHDAMYWYRQDPGQGLRLIYYSQIVNDFQKGDIAEGYSVSREKKESFPLTVTSAQKNPTAFYLCASSIEGGQPQHFGDGTRLSIL.

On this clone: The read halts 3 residues ahead of the CDR3 end, with the missing end drawn from the germline J gene. The chain employs TRBV29-1 and TRBJ2-2; 7 bases align to TRBD1. V lost 6 bases to trimming and J lost 4 bases; unmatched junction nucleotides: 14. The V gene's germline CDR1 is SQVTM and CDR2 ANQGSEA. The CDR3 sequence is 16 residues long. CDR3 bases read: TGCAGCGTCCGAAACCGGGACAGAACGAGCACCGGGGAG. Translating gives CSVRNRDRTSTGE. The CDR3 in its entirety is CSVRNRDRTSTGELFF.

The chain's CDR3 is CASSLYGGETQYF. The DNA read from the CDR3 is TGTGCCAGCAGCTTGTACGGAGGGGAGACC. The chain has TRBV5-6 and TRBJ2-5; a weak D match, TRBD2 (6 bases). The observed sequence ends 3 residues before the CDR3 terminus, with the missing tail filled in from the germline J gene. This CDR3 spans 13 amino acids. Germline loops: CDR1 SGHDT, CDR2 YYEEEE. V shed 1 base and J shed 5 bases, with 9 bases lying between them. Together with reference TRBV5-6 and TRBJ2-5, the CDR3 gives the full variable domain: DAGVTQSPTHLIKTRGQQVTLRCSPKSGHDTVSWYQQALGQGPQFIFQYYEEEERQRGNFPDRFSGHQFPNYSSELNVNALLLGDSALYLCASSLYGGETQYFGPGTRLLVL.

Regarding this clone: The read is 3 residues too short to cover the CDR3 end, so that end is filled in from the germline J gene. The genes are TRBV2 and TRBJ1-1; D is uncertain. The CDR3 runs to 11 residues. Trimming stripped 6 bases from V and 5 bases from J, with 7 bases between. Germline V gene lookup returns CDR1 SNHLY and CDR2 FYNNEI. CDR3 residues: CASSYRTEAFF. The sequenced CDR3 bases are TGTGCCAGCAGCTACCGGACTGAA.